This TCR beta chain is drawn from a study of vaccination and CD4 T cells after COVID-19. Study at large: The authors exposed cells to overlapping spike peptides derived from SARS-CoV-2, HCoV-NL63, HCoV-OC43 and HCoV-229E.

With the Oncomine TCR Beta short-read assay, DNA from cultured CD4+ T cells was sequenced. MiXCR was run by TCRdb on the PCR reads, yielding one entry per CDR3 protein. In the table there are about 10,000 distinct CDR3 sequences, approximately 24% of which are singletons. By share of the sample, this clonotype is medium-sized. No antigen is known for it. Documented treatment: roughly 10-day PBMC culture with coronavirus spike peptide pools or control peptides (ViraFEST assay). The V gene's germline CDR1 is MNHNS and CDR2 SASEGT. This CDR3 comprises 14 residues. V shed 3 bases and J shed 0 bases, with 8 bases lying between them.

This receptor was identified in a human donor who received a COVID-19 vaccine. Sequences were derived from CD4+ T cells from blood, cultured in vitro, sampled before SARS-CoV-2 vaccination. The V call is TRBV6-1, the J call TRBJ1-1; D remains unclear. DNA for the CDR3: TGTGCCAGCAGTGACCCGGGGATGAACACTGAAGCTTTCTTT. Translated: CASSDPGMNTEAFF.